Following are 11 T cell receptor beta chains from one sample sequenced in a study of cytomegalovirus exposure and HLA in healthy donors. In the PCR, 60 Vbeta and 13 Jbeta primers were used. Generated by immunoSEQ multiplex PCR, the TCRdb table keeps only in-frame clones and is missing some. This sample has approximately 160,000 clones; approximately 82% occur once, and the top ten carry over 4.5%. Sequenced sample: PBMCs. The receptors shown here come from a male donor in good health and CMV-seronegative.

This rearrangement joins TRBV2 to TRBJ2-1; 10 bases map to TRBD1. J gave up 7 bases and V 9 bases, and 6 bases lay outside the gene matches. CDR3 length equals 13 residues. Germline V lookup: CDR1 SNHLY, CDR2 FYNNEI. The CDR3 DNA reads as TGTGCCAGTATTCGGGACAGGGGAAATGAGCAGTTCTTC. This translates into CASIRDRGNEQFF.

This clone has only one observation. The chain recombines TRBV18 with TRBJ2-2, with TRBD1 identical over 7 bases. The germline V gene has CDR1 KGHSH and CDR2 LQKENI. The trim removed 6 bases at V and 9 bases at J, leaving 13 bases unmatched. This CDR3 is 15 amino acids long. CDR3 sequence reads: CASSPGRQGFRELFF. CDR3 in DNA: TGTGCCAGCTCCCCTGGAAGACAGGGTTTCCGGGAGCTGTTTTTT.

DNA for the CDR3: TGTGCCAGCAGCTTAGACCCGGGGACAAGAAGAGACACTGAAGCTTTCTTT. Amino acid sequence: CASSLDPGTRRDTEAFF. The chain employs TRBV11-3 and TRBJ1-1, with D possibly being TRBD1 (6 bases). The CDR3 length is 17 residues. In germline, CDR1 is SGHNT, CDR2 YENEEA. Trimming pared 0 bases from V and 3 bases from J, leaving 17 bases between.

The gene calls are TRBV19 and TRBJ1-2, with D possibly TRBD1 on 5 matching bases. V was cut by 5 bases and J by 6 bases, with 13 bases left in between. Germline V gene lookup returns CDR1 LNHDA and CDR2 SQIVND (reference sequence). The CDR3 loop spans 13 amino acids. The CDR3 loop reads CASSYGSGNGYTF. The CDR3 DNA reads TGTGCCAGTAGTTACGGCTCAGGGAATGGCTACACCTTC. Full variable domain (remainder filled in from reference TRBV19 and TRBJ1-2): DGGITQSPKYLFRKEGQNVTLSCEQNLNHDAMYWYRQDPGQGLRLIYYSQIVNDFQKGDIAEGYSVSREKKESFPLTVTSAQKNPTAFYLCASSYGSGNGYTFGSGTRLTVV.

V is TRBV25-1 and J is TRBJ2-3, with D possibly TRBD2 on 6 matching bases. The CDR3 consists of 14 residues. Trimming cost V 4 bases and J 3 bases, with 11 bases left between them. Germline values: CDR1 MGHDK, CDR2 SYGVNS. The CDR3 nucleotides read TGTGCCAGCAGTGCCGCGGGGTCGACAGATACGCAGTATTTT. Protein: CASSAAGSTDTQYF.

CDR3 in amino acids: CASSFLGRGGEQYF. The CDR3 DNA reads as TGTGCCAGCAGTTTTCTGGGTAGGGGAGGCGAGCAGTACTTC. The rearrangement uses TRBV28 and TRBJ2-7; weak D call: TRBD2 (6 bases). The CDR3 has 14 amino acids. V was trimmed by 3 bases and J by 6 bases, leaving 15 bases between them. In germline, CDR1 is MDHEN, CDR2 SYDVKM. The full variable domain, completed using reference TRBV28 and TRBJ2-7, is DVKVTQSSRYLVKRTGEKVFLECVQDMDHENMFWYRQDPGLGLRLIYFSYDVKMKEKGDIPEGYSVSREKKERFSLILESASTNQTSMYLCASSFLGRGGEQYFGPGTRLTVT.

The genes are TRBV10-2 and TRBJ2-7; D is perhaps TRBD2 (5 bases). Germline assignment: CDR1 WSHSY and CDR2 SAAADI. V lost 8 bases to trimming and J lost 4 bases, with 18 bases between them. The CDR3 spans 14 residues. Written as DNA, the CDR3 is TGCGCCAGCTCCCCCGGGTTACGGGGTTACGAGCAGTACTTC. Translation gives CASSPGLRGYEQYF.

This clone has more than one count but fewer than ten. This chain uses TRBV6-1 with TRBJ1-2; D is possibly TRBD1 (5 bases). The CDR3 sequence is 14 residues long. The V end was cut by 3 bases, the J end by 7 bases, with 15 bases between. Germline V lookup: CDR1 MNHNS, CDR2 SASEGT. CDR3 nucleotide sequence: TGTGCCAGCAGTGAGGTTCCGGGGGAGGGTGGCTACACCTTC. It encodes CASSEVPGEGGYTF.

In the case of this clone: One end of the junction fails to match germline, which may point to a read error. The chain couples TRBV5-4 to TRBJ1-6, with D possibly matching TRBD1 (6 bases). The CDR3 extends over 15 amino acids. The germline gives CDR1 SGHNT, CDR2 YYREEE (reference sequence). CDR3 sequence reads: CASSLGSRGNSPLHF. For the CDR3, the DNA is TGTGCCAGCAGTTTGGGGTCCAGGGGTAATTCACCCCTCCACTTT.

V usage is TRBV5-8 and J usage is TRBJ1-4, with D possibly matching TRBD1 (5 bases). V was clipped by 5 bases and J by 2 bases, with 13 bases between them. The CDR3 totals 15 residues. Germline loops: CDR1 SGHTS, CDR2 YDEGEE. DNA of the CDR3: TGTGCCAGCAGACCTCGCGGGGGGACTAATGAAAAACTGTTTTTT. Its translation is CASRPRGGTNEKLFF.

J is TRBJ2-7 and V is TRBV4-1; 8 positions agree with TRBD1. This CDR3 is 14 amino acids long. V lost 5 bases and J lost 2; bases outside the gene matches: 5. The germline gives CDR1 MGHRA, CDR2 YSYEKL. The CDR3 loop is CASSVGQATYEQYF. The DNA for the CDR3 is TGCGCCAGCAGCGTGGGACAGGCCACCTACGAGCAGTACTTC.